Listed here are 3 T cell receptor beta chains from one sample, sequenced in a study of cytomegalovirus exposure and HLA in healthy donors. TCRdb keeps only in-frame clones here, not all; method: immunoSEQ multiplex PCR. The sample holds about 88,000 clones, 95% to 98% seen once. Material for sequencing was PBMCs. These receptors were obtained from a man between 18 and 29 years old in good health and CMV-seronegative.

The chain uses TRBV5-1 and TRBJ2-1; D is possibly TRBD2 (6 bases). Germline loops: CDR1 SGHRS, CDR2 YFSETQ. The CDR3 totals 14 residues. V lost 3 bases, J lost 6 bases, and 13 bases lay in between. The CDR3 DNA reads TGCGCCAGCAGCTGGTCGGGAGCCGGCAATGAGCAGTTCTTC. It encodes CASSWSGAGNEQFF.

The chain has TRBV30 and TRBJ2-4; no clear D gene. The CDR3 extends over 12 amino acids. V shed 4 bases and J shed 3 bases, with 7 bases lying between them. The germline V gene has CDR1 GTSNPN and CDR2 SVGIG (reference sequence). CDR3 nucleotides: TGTGCCTGGACCAGTAACAAAAACATTCAGTACTTC. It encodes CAWTSNKNIQYF.

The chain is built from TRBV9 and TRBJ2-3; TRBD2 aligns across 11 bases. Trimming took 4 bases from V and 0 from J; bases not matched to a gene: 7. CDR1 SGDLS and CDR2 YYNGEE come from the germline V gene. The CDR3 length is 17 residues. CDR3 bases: TGTGCCAGCAGCTTCACCGGGACTAGCGGTAGCACAGATACGCAGTATTTT. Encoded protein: CASSFTGTSGSTDTQYF.